This passage covers 10 T cell receptor beta chains from one sample sequenced in a study of blood T cell repertoires in COVID-19. The repertoire was sequenced with immunoSEQ multiplex PCR; TCRdb's copy has only in-frame clones and lacks some. The sample lists about 310,000 clones, under 90% occurring once. Specimen: peripheral blood. These receptor sequences come from a young woman with COVID-19, enrolled during active disease.

The chain is built from TRBV19 and TRBJ2-1; D unresolved. The CDR3 contains 15 residues. Per the germline V gene, CDR1 is LNHDA and CDR2 is SQIVND (reference sequence). Trimming took 4 bases from V and 2 from J, leaving 12 bases between them. CDR3 region: CASSTTGPTYNEQFF. DNA for the CDR3: TGTGCCAGTAGTACTACTGGTCCCACCTACAATGAGCAGTTCTTC. Based on the CDR3 plus reference TRBV19 and TRBJ2-1, the full variable domain is DGGITQSPKYLFRKEGQNVTLSCEQNLNHDAMYWYRQDPGQGLRLIYYSQIVNDFQKGDIAEGYSVSREKKESFPLTVTSAQKNPTAFYLCASSTTGPTYNEQFFGPGTRLTVL.

This chain links TRBV7-2 with TRBJ2-1, with TRBD1 matching over 9 bases. Trimming removed 6 bases from V and 7 bases from J; junction bases left unmatched: 10. The CDR3 consists of 15 residues. Per germline, CDR1 SGHTA and CDR2 FQGNSA. CDR3: CASSSRGTGRNEQFF. CDR3 bases: TGTGCCAGCAGTAGCCGCGGGACAGGGAGGAATGAGCAGTTCTTC.

This chain connects TRBV6-1 to TRBJ1-2; D uncertain. This CDR3 comprises 11 residues. With 3 bases removed from V and 9 bases from J, the gap between germline ends came to 8 bases. Germline assignment: CDR1 MNHNS and CDR2 SASEGT. CDR3 region: CASSDFLRYTF. The CDR3 nucleotides read TGTGCCAGCAGTGATTTTCTACGCTACACCTTC.

The CDR3 region has the DNA TGTGCCAGCAGCCGTACACGTCAAAATGAGCAGTTCTTC. Amino acid sequence: CASSRTRQNEQFF. The gene calls are TRBV13 and TRBJ2-1; D is unclear. Germline V gene sequence: CDR1 PRHDT, CDR2 FYEKMQ (reference sequence). CDR3 length: 13 residues. Trimming stripped 5 bases from V and 7 bases from J, with 12 bases between.

The V call is TRBV5-1, the J call TRBJ1-1, with TRBD1 matching 11 bases. V lost 4 bases and J lost 8; bases outside the gene matches: 16. There are 17 residues in the CDR3. Germline CDR1 SGHRS, CDR2 YFSETQ. CDR3 loop: CASSVGSYGQGALEAFF. As DNA, the CDR3 is TGCGCCAGCAGCGTGGGGTCGTATGGACAGGGGGCCTTAGAAGCTTTCTTT. The whole variable domain, filled in from reference TRBV5-1 and TRBJ1-1, reads KAGVTQTPRYLIKTRGQQVTLSCSPISGHRSVSWYQQTPGQGLQFLFEYFSETQRNKGNFPGRFSGRQFSNSRSEMNVSTLELGDSALYLCASSVGSYGQGALEAFFGQGTRLTVV.

The V and J genes are TRBV29-1 and TRBJ1-2, with 9 positions matching TRBD1. The CDR3 length is 13 residues. V shed 5 bases and J 8 bases; nucleotides not matched to a gene: 9. Germline V gene data show CDR1 as SQVTM and CDR2 as ANQGSEA. CDR3 DNA: TGCAGCGTTTCTGGGACAGGGAGGATCGGCTACACCTTC. It specifies CSVSGTGRIGYTF. Filled out from reference TRBV29-1 and TRBJ1-2, the complete variable domain reads SAVISQKPSRDICQRGTSLTIQCQVDSQVTMMFWYRQQPGQSLTLIATANQGSEATYESGFVIDKFPISRPNLTFSTLTVSNMSPEDSSIYLCSVSGTGRIGYTFGSGTRLTVV.

The chain combines TRBV19 with TRBJ1-2; D is uncertain. This CDR3 spans 14 amino acids. Germline CDR1 LNHDA, CDR2 SQIVND (reference sequence). The germline V and J ends were trimmed by 3 bases and 8 bases, with 16 bases remaining between them. The DNA for the CDR3 is TGTGCCAGTAGTATGATAGGCGAGAGAGGAGGCTACACCTTC. Its translation: CASSMIGERGGYTF.

This rearrangement joins TRBV5-4 to TRBJ1-4, with TRBD1 matching over 7 bases. Per germline, CDR1 SGHNT and CDR2 YYREEE (reference sequence). The CDR3 totals 14 residues. Losses at the gene ends were 4 bases for V and 4 bases for J; bases not matched to a gene: 4. As DNA, the CDR3 is TGTGCCAGCAGCCTCGGACAGGTTAATGAAAAACTGTTTTTT. Translating gives CASSLGQVNEKLFF.

This clone was counted a few times. The chain couples TRBV7-8 to TRBJ1-3; D is undetermined. The CDR3 contains 16 residues. Germline-derived CDR1 and CDR2 are SGHVS and FQNEAQ. Trimming pared 5 bases from V and 7 bases from J, leaving 21 bases between. CDR3 sequence (DNA): TGTGCCAGCAGCCTAAGGAGGGAGTCGCGTTGGAACACCATATATTTT. Translated: CASSLRRESRWNTIYF.

V usage is TRBV28 and J usage is TRBJ1-1; D is undetermined. Germline lookup yields CDR1 MDHEN and CDR2 SYDVKM. Between the trimmed V and J ends, which lost 0 bases and 6 bases, there was a span of 11 bases. The CDR3 runs to 14 residues. DNA for the CDR3: TGTGCCAGCAGTTTATGGCAGGATGGATCTGAAGCTTTCTTT. It specifies CASSLWQDGSEAFF.